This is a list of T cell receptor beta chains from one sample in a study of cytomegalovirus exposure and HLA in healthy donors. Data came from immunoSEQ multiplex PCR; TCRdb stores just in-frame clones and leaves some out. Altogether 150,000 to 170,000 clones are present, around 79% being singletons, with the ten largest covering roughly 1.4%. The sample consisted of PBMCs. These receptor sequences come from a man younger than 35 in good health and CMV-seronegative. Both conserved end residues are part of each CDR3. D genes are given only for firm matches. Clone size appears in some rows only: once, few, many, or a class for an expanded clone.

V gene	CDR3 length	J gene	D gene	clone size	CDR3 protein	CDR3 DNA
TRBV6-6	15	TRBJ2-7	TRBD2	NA	CASSPPGAGDYEQYF	TGTGCCAGCAGTCCCCCAGGAGCGGGAGACTACGAGCAGTACTTC
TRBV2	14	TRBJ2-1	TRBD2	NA	CASTSAGNYNEQFF	TGTGCCAGCACCTCAGCGGGAAACTACAATGAGCAGTTCTTC
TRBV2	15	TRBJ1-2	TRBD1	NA	CASSLDRGTNYGYTF	TGTGCCAGCAGTTTGGACAGGGGAACTAACTATGGCTACACCTTC
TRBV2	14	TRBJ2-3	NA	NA	CASSASASTDTQYF	TGTGCCAGCAGTGCTAGTGCTAGCACAGATACGCAGTATTTT
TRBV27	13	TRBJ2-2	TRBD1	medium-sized	CASRTGDTGELFF	TGTGCCAGCAGGACAGGGGACACCGGGGAGCTGTTTTTT
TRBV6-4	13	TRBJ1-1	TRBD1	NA	CASREQGTTEAFF	TGTGCCAGCAGGGAACAGGGGACCACTGAAGCTTTCTTT
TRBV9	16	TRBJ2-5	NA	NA	CASSVLGVGGQETQYF	TGTGCCAGCAGCGTGCTGGGCGTGGGAGGCCAAGAGACCCAGTACTTC
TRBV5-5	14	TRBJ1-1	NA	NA	CASSLRVINTEAFF	TGTGCCAGCAGCTTGCGCGTCATTAACACTGAAGCTTTCTTT
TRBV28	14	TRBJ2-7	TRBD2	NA	CASSSGGSKNEQYF	TGTGCCAGCAGTTCCGGGGGGAGTAAAAACGAGCAGTACTTC
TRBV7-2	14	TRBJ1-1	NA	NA	CASSLVGGNTEAFF	TGTGCCAGCAGCCTAGTGGGGGGAAACACTGAAGCTTTCTTT
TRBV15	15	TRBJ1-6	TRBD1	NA	CATSERTGPNSPLHF	TGTGCCACCAGCGAGCGGACAGGTCCTAATTCACCCCTCCACTTT
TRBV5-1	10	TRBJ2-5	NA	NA	CASAGETQYF	TGCGCCAGCGCCGGGGAGACCCAGTACTTC
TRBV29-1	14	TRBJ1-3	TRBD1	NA	CSARGTGAGNTIYF	TGCAGCGCCCGGGGGACAGGGGCAGGAAACACCATATATTTT
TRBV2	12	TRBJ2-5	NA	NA	CASRSGQETQYF	TGTGCCAGCAGGTCGGGGCAAGAGACCCAGTACTTC
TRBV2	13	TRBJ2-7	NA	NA	CASRPGPNYEQYF	TGTGCCAGCCGTCCAGGGCCCAATTACGAGCAGTACTTC
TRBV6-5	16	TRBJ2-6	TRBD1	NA	CASSSGQGDGANVLTF	TGTGCCAGCAGTTCAGGACAGGGGGATGGGGCCAACGTCCTGACTTTC